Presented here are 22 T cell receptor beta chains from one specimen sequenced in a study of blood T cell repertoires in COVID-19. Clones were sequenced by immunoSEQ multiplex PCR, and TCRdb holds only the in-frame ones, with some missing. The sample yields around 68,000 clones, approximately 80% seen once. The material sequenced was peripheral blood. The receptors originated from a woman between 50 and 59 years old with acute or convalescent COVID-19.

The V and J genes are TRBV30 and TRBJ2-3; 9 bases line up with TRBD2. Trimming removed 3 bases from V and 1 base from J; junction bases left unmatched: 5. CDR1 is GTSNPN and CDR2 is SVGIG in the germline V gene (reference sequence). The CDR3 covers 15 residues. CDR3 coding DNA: TGTGCCTGGAGGCTCTCTAGCGGGGGCACAGATACGCAGTATTTT. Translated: CAWRLSSGGTDTQYF.

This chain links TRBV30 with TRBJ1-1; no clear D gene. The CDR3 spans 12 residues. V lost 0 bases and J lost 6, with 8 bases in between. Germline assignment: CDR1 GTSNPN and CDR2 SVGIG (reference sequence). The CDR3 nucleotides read TGTGCCTGGAGTGTTCAGACTCCTGAAGCTTTCTTT. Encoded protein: CAWSVQTPEAFF. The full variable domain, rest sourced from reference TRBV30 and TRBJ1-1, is SQTIHQWPATLVQPVGSPLSLECTVEGTSNPNLYWYRQAAGRGLQLLFYSVGIGQISSEVPQNLSASRPQDRQFILSSKKLLLSDSGFYLCAWSVQTPEAFFGQGTRLTVV.

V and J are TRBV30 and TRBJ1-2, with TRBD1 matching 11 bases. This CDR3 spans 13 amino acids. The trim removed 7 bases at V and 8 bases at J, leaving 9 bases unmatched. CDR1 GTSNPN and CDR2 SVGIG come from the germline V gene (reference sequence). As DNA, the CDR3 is TGTGCCTTCCGGACAGGGGGCCAGTGGGGCTACACCTTC. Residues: CAFRTGGQWGYTF.

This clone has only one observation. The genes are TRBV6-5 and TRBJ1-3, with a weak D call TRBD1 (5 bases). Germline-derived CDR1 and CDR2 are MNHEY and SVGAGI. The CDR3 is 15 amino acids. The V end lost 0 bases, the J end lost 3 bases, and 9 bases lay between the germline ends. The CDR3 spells CASSYSVGGGNTIYF. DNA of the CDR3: TGTGCCAGCAGTTACTCGGTGGGGGGTGGAAACACCATATATTTT.

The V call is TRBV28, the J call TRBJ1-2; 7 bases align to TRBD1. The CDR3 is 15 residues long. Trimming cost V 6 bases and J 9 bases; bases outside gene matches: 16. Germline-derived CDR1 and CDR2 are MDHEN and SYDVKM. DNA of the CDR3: TGTGCCAGCAGGCTCGGGGGGGGCACAGGGGTAAGCTACACCTTC. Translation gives CASRLGGGTGVSYTF.

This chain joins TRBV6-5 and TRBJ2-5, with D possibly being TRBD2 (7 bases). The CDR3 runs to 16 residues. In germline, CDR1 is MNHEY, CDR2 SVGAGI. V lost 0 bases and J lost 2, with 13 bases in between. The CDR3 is CASSYSYGGLQETQYF. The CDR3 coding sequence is TGTGCCAGCAGTTACTCGTACGGGGGGCTTCAAGAGACCCAGTACTTC.

The CDR3 reads CASSIGGGEQFF. The CDR3 bases are TGTGCCAGCTCAATCGGAGGCGGTGAGCAGTTCTTC. The chain employs TRBV18 and TRBJ2-1; D is perhaps TRBD2 (5 bases). CDR3 length: 12 amino acids. The ends were cut back, 5 bases at V and 9 bases at J, with 11 bases in the middle. Germline CDR1 reads KGHSH; CDR2 reads LQKENI.

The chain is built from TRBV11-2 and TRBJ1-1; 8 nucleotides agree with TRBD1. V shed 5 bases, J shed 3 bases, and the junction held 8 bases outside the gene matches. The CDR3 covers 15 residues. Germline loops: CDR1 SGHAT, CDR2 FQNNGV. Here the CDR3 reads CASSVPGQGDTEAFF. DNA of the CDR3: TGTGCCAGCAGCGTCCCCGGACAGGGAGACACTGAAGCTTTCTTT.

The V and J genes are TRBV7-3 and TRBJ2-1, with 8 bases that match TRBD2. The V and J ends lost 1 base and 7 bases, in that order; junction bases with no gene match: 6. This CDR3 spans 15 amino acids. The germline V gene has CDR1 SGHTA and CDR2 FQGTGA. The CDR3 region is CASSLNGRERNEQFF. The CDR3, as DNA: TGTGCCAGCAGCTTAAACGGGAGGGAAAGAAATGAGCAGTTCTTC.

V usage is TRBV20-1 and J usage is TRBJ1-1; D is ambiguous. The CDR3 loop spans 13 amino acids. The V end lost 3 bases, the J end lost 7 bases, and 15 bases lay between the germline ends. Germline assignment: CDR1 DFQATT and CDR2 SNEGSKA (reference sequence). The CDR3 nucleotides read TGCAGTGCTAGTGGGAACAGAGACGATGAAGCTTTCTTT. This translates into CSASGNRDDEAFF.

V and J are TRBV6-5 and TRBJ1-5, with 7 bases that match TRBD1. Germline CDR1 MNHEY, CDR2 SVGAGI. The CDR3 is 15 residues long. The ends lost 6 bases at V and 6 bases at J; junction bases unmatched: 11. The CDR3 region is CASSLDRELAQPQHF. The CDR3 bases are TGTGCCAGCAGCCTCGACAGGGAGTTGGCTCAGCCCCAGCATTTT.

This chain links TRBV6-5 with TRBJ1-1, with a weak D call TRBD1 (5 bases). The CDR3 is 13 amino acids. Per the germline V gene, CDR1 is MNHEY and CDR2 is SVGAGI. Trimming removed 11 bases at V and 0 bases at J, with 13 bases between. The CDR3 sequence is CAAGSGVNTEAFF. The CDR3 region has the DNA TGTGCCGCCGGGTCGGGGGTGAACACTGAAGCTTTCTTT.

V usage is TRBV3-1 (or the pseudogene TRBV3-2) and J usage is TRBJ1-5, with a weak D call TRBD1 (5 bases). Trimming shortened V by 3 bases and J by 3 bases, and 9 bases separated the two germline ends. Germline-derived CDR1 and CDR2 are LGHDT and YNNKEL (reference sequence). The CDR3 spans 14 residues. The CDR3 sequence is CASSQGGINQPQHF. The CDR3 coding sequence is TGTGCCAGCAGCCAGGGGGGGATCAATCAGCCCCAGCATTTT.

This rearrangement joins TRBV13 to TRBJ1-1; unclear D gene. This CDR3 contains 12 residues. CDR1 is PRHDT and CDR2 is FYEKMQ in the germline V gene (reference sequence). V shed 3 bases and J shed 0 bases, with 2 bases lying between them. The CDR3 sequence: CASSFMNTEAFF. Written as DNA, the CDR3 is TGTGCCAGCAGCTTCATGAACACTGAAGCTTTCTTT.

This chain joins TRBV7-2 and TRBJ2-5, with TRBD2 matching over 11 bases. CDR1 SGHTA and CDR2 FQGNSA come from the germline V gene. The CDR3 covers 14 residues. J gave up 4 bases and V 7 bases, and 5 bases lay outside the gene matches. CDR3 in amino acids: CASTRLAGRETQYF. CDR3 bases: TGTGCCAGCACCCGACTAGCGGGGAGAGAGACCCAGTACTTC.

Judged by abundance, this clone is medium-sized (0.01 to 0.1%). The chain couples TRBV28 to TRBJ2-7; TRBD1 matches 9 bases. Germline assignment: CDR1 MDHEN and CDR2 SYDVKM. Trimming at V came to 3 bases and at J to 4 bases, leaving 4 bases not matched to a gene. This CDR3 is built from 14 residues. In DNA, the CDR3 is TGTGCCAGCAGTTTCCCCGGGACAGGGTACGAGCAGTACTTC. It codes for CASSFPGTGYEQYF.

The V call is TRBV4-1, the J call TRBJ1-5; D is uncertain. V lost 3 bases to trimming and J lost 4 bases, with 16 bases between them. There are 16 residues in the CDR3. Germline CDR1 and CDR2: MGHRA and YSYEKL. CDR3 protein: CASSHAPGSENQPQHF. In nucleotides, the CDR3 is TGCGCCAGCAGCCACGCCCCAGGATCCGAAAATCAGCCCCAGCATTTT.

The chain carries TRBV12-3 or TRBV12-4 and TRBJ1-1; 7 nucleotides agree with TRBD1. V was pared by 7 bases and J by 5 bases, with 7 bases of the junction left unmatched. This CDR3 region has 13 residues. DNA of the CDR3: TGTGCCAGCACCGAAGGGGGCAAAACTGAAGCTTTCTTT. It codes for CASTEGGKTEAFF.

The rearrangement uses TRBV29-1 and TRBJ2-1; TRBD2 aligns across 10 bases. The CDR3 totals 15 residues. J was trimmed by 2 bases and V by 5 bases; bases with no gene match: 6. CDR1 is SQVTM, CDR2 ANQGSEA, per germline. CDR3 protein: CSVSGLAITYNEQFF. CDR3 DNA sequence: TGCAGCGTTTCGGGACTAGCGATTACCTACAATGAGCAGTTCTTC.

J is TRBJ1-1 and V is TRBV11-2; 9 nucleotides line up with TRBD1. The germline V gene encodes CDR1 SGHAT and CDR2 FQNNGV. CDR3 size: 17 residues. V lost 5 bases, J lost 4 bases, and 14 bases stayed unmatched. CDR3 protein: CASSLGQGRNSLTEAFF. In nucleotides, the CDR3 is TGTGCCAGCAGCCTAGGACAGGGGAGAAACTCACTCACTGAAGCTTTCTTT.

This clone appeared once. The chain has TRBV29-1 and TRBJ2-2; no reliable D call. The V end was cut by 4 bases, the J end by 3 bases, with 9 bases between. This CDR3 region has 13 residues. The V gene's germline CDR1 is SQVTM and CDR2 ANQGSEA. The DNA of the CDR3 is TGCAGCGTTGTAGTTGCGGACACCGGGGAGCTGTTTTTT. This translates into CSVVVADTGELFF.

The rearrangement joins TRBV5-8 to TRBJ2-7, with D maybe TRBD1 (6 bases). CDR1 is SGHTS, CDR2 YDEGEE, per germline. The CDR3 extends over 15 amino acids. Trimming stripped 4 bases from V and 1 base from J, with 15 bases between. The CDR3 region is CASSPAGDTSYEQYF. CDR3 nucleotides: TGTGCCAGCAGCCCGGCCGGGGACACGTCCTACGAGCAGTACTTC.